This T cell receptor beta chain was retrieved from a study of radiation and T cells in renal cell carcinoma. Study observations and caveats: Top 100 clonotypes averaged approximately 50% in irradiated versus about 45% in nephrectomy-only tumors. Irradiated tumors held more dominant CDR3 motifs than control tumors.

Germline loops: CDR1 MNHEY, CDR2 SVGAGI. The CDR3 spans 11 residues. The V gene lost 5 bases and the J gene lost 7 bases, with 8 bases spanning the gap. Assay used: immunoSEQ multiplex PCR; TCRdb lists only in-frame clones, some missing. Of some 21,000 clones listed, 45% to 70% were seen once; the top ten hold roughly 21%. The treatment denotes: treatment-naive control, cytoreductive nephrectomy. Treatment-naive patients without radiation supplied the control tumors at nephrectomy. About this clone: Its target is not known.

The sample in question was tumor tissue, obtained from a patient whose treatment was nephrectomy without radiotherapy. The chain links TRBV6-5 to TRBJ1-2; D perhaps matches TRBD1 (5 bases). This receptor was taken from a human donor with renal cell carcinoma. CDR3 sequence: CASSPQGGYTF. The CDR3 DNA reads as TGTGCCAGCAGTCCGCAGGGTGGCTACACCTTC.